Listed below are T cell receptor beta chains from one sample, sequenced in a study of cytomegalovirus exposure and HLA in healthy donors. Generated by immunoSEQ multiplex PCR, the TCRdb table keeps only in-frame clones and is missing some. The profile shows over 150,000 clones, 85% of them singletons. Material for sequencing was PBMCs. These TCRs come from a boy between 2 and 15 years old in good health and CMV-seronegative. Both conserved end residues are part of each CDR3. Each record gives: D gene, J gene, clone size, V gene, CDR3 length, CDR3 DNA, CDR3 protein. The D gene is left open where the match is weak. Size is stated for part of the rows, as once, few or many counts, or as a class when the clone is expanded.

D gene: TRBD1; J gene: TRBJ1-2; clone size: NA; V gene: TRBV9; CDR3 length: 14; CDR3 DNA: TGTGCCAGCAGCGCCCAGGGGGCTAATCGTGGCTACACCTTC; CDR3 protein: CASSAQGANRGYTF
D gene: NA; J gene: TRBJ2-2; clone size: once; V gene: TRBV7-2; CDR3 length: 16; CDR3 DNA: TGTGCCAGCAGCTTAGTCTCTGGGCTCGGCACCGGGGAGCTGTTTTTT; CDR3 protein: CASSLVSGLGTGELFF
D gene: NA; J gene: TRBJ1-1; clone size: NA; V gene: TRBV12-5; CDR3 length: 14; CDR3 DNA: TGTGCTAGTGGTTTAAGAACAGAGGGAACTGAAGCTTTCTTT; CDR3 protein: CASGLRTEGTEAFF
D gene: TRBD2; J gene: TRBJ2-1; clone size: NA; V gene: TRBV5-1; CDR3 length: 17; CDR3 DNA: TGCGCCAGCCAAGCACTAGCGGGGAGGACCGGGGACAATGAGCAGTTCTTC; CDR3 protein: CASQALAGRTGDNEQFF
D gene: NA; J gene: TRBJ1-6; clone size: few; V gene: TRBV28; CDR3 length: 14; CDR3 DNA: TGTGCCAGCAGTCCGACTCGTCGTGGGTCACCCCTCCACTTT; CDR3 protein: CASSPTRRGSPLHF
D gene: NA; J gene: TRBJ1-5; clone size: NA; V gene: TRBV5-8; CDR3 length: 14; CDR3 DNA: TGTGCCAGCAGCTTACGTAGCGTGGATCAGCCCCAGCATTTT; CDR3 protein: CASSLRSVDQPQHF
D gene: TRBD1; J gene: TRBJ1-1; clone size: NA; V gene: TRBV29-1; CDR3 length: 12; CDR3 DNA: TGCAGCGCCGACAGGGGGGAAACTGAAGCTTTCTTT; CDR3 protein: CSADRGETEAFF
D gene: NA; J gene: TRBJ2-3; clone size: once; V gene: TRBV5-6; CDR3 length: 12; CDR3 DNA: TGTGCCAGCACGGGGAGCACAGATACGCAGTATTTT; CDR3 protein: CASTGSTDTQYF
D gene: TRBD1; J gene: TRBJ2-2; clone size: NA; V gene: TRBV2; CDR3 length: 15; CDR3 DNA: TGTGCCAGCAGTCCCAGGACAGGGATCGCCGGGGAGCTGTTTTTT; CDR3 protein: CASSPRTGIAGELFF
D gene: NA; J gene: TRBJ2-7; clone size: NA; V gene: TRBV19; CDR3 length: 16; CDR3 DNA: TGTGCCAGTAGTATGACCCCAGGGGCAGGGTTTCACGAGCAGTACTTC; CDR3 protein: CASSMTPGAGFHEQYF
D gene: NA; J gene: TRBJ2-6; clone size: few; V gene: TRBV27; CDR3 length: 17; CDR3 DNA: TGTGCCAGCAGTGTAGGGGCATTAAGCTCTGGGGCCAACGTCCTGACTTTC; CDR3 protein: CASSVGALSSGANVLTF
D gene: NA; J gene: TRBJ2-3; clone size: few; V gene: TRBV10-3; CDR3 length: 15; CDR3 DNA: TGTGCCATCAGTGATTTCGGTGCTAGCACAGATACGCAGTATTTT; CDR3 protein: CAISDFGASTDTQYF
D gene: NA; J gene: TRBJ1-1; clone size: NA; V gene: TRBV20-1; CDR3 length: 10; CDR3 DNA: TGCAGTGCTCTGACGGGTGAAGCTTTCTTT; CDR3 protein: CSALTGEAFF
D gene: NA; J gene: TRBJ2-1; clone size: NA; V gene: TRBV20-1; CDR3 length: 11; CDR3 DNA: TGCAGTGCTAGGCCGGTGAATGAGCAGTTCTTC; CDR3 protein: CSARPVNEQFF
D gene: TRBD2; J gene: TRBJ2-3; clone size: NA; V gene: TRBV4-1; CDR3 length: 18; CDR3 DNA: TGCGCCAGCAGCCAAGAGTTAATAGCGGGAGGATGGGCAGATACGCAGTATTTT; CDR3 protein: CASSQELIAGGWADTQYF
D gene: NA; J gene: TRBJ2-2; clone size: NA; V gene: TRBV27; CDR3 length: 15; CDR3 DNA: TGTGCCAGCAGTTTGTCAGGGGTTTCCCCCGGGGAGCTGTTTTTT; CDR3 protein: CASSLSGVSPGELFF
D gene: TRBD1; J gene: TRBJ2-7; clone size: once; V gene: TRBV5-1; CDR3 length: 15; CDR3 DNA: TGCGCCAGCAGCCAGGGAAAGGACAGGGGTTACGAGCAGTACTTC; CDR3 protein: CASSQGKDRGYEQYF
D gene: TRBD1; J gene: TRBJ2-5; clone size: NA; V gene: TRBV2; CDR3 length: 17; CDR3 DNA: TGTGCCAGCAGTGGTAGGGCCGGGACAGGGGTAGGAGAGACCCAGTACTTC; CDR3 protein: CASSGRAGTGVGETQYF
D gene: NA; J gene: TRBJ2-3; clone size: NA; V gene: TRBV29-1; CDR3 length: 15; CDR3 DNA: TGCAGCGTTGAACAGGGATCTACTAGCACAGATACGCAGTATTTT; CDR3 protein: CSVEQGSTSTDTQYF
D gene: TRBD1; J gene: TRBJ1-2; clone size: NA; V gene: TRBV5-1; CDR3 length: 17; CDR3 DNA: TGCGCCAGCAGTTCTCCCCTTGACAGGGGGCTCGGCTATGGCTACACCTTC; CDR3 protein: CASSSPLDRGLGYGYTF
D gene: NA; J gene: TRBJ1-5; clone size: NA; V gene: TRBV6-1; CDR3 length: 18; CDR3 DNA: TGTGCCAGCAGTGGGAACAGGGCGAACCGGGGTAGCAATCAGCCCCAGCATTTT; CDR3 protein: CASSGNRANRGSNQPQHF
D gene: TRBD2; J gene: TRBJ2-2; clone size: once; V gene: TRBV7-9; CDR3 length: 15; CDR3 DNA: TGTGCCAGCAGCTTGACTAGCGGGAGCACCGGGGAGCTGTTTTTT; CDR3 protein: CASSLTSGSTGELFF
D gene: TRBD2; J gene: TRBJ2-5; clone size: NA; V gene: TRBV28; CDR3 length: 15; CDR3 DNA: TGTGCCAGCAGTTTACCTGGGACTAGCGGCAAGACCCAGTACTTC; CDR3 protein: CASSLPGTSGKTQYF
D gene: NA; J gene: TRBJ2-3; clone size: NA; V gene: TRBV18; CDR3 length: 14; CDR3 DNA: TGTGCCAGCTCATCTAGGGAGGGCACAGATACGCAGTATTTT; CDR3 protein: CASSSREGTDTQYF
D gene: NA; J gene: TRBJ2-1; clone size: NA; V gene: TRBV11-2; CDR3 length: 17; CDR3 DNA: TGTGCCAGCAGCTTAGTCTTGAGGAGTTTGATTGCAAGTGAGCAGTTCTTC; CDR3 protein: CASSLVLRSLIASEQFF
D gene: NA; J gene: TRBJ1-6; clone size: NA; V gene: TRBV23-1; CDR3 length: 23; CDR3 DNA: TGCGCCAGCTGCTACAATATTTGGGGGGACGTGCAAATTTCTCGCTCCTATAATTCACCCCTCCACTTT; CDR3 protein: CASCYNIWGDVQISRSYNSPLHF
D gene: TRBD1; J gene: TRBJ1-1; clone size: few; V gene: TRBV6-5; CDR3 length: 14; CDR3 DNA: TGTGCCAGCAGTGACAGGGTGGGGCACACTGAAGCTTTCTTT; CDR3 protein: CASSDRVGHTEAFF
D gene: TRBD2; J gene: TRBJ2-2; clone size: NA; V gene: TRBV6-4; CDR3 length: 18; CDR3 DNA: TGTGCCAGCAGTGCCGGGACTAGCGGGAGAACGCTGACCGGGGAGCTGTTTTTT; CDR3 protein: CASSAGTSGRTLTGELFF
D gene: NA; J gene: TRBJ2-3; clone size: NA; V gene: TRBV14; CDR3 length: 13; CDR3 DNA: TGTGCCAGCAGCCAAGAAGACTGGGATACGCAGTATTTT; CDR3 protein: CASSQEDWDTQYF
D gene: TRBD1; J gene: TRBJ2-7; clone size: NA; V gene: TRBV2; CDR3 length: 14; CDR3 DNA: TGTGCCAGCAGTTATGACAGGGGGCTATACGAGCAGTACTTC; CDR3 protein: CASSYDRGLYEQYF
D gene: NA; J gene: TRBJ2-3; clone size: NA; V gene: TRBV2; CDR3 length: 14; CDR3 DNA: TGTGCCAGCAGTCCGATAACTAGCAGAGATACGCAGTATTTT; CDR3 protein: CASSPITSRDTQYF
D gene: NA; J gene: TRBJ1-4; clone size: few; V gene: TRBV4-1; CDR3 length: 16; CDR3 DNA: TGCGCCAGCAGCCAGGACACAGGGCTCCTGGGTGAAAAACTGTTTTTT; CDR3 protein: CASSQDTGLLGEKLFF
D gene: NA; J gene: TRBJ2-1; clone size: NA; V gene: TRBV5-1; CDR3 length: 15; CDR3 DNA: TGCGCCAGCAGCTTGGAACAGAGCTCCTACAATGAGCAGTTCTTC; CDR3 protein: CASSLEQSSYNEQFF
D gene: TRBD2; J gene: TRBJ2-1; clone size: NA; V gene: TRBV27; CDR3 length: 15; CDR3 DNA: TGTGCCAGCAGTTTCGGGACTAGCGGGAGCTACGTGCAGTTCTTC; CDR3 protein: CASSFGTSGSYVQFF
D gene: NA; J gene: TRBJ1-4; clone size: NA; V gene: TRBV7-8; CDR3 length: 14; CDR3 DNA: TGTGCCAGCAGCACCCGACAAGGAAATGAAAAACTGTTTTTT; CDR3 protein: CASSTRQGNEKLFF
D gene: NA; J gene: TRBJ1-1; clone size: NA; V gene: TRBV2; CDR3 length: 12; CDR3 DNA: TGTGCCAGCAGTGAAAGGCAGGCACGAGCTTTCTTT; CDR3 protein: CASSERQARAFF
D gene: NA; J gene: TRBJ1-1; clone size: NA; V gene: TRBV28; CDR3 length: 15; CDR3 DNA: TGTGCCAGCAGTTTAATTGAACAGTCGAACACTGAAGCTTTCTTT; CDR3 protein: CASSLIEQSNTEAFF
D gene: TRBD2; J gene: TRBJ2-1; clone size: NA; V gene: TRBV5-1; CDR3 length: 18; CDR3 DNA: TGCGCCAGCAGCTCCCATGGGACTAGCGGGAGGCCCCACAATGAGCAGTTCTTC; CDR3 protein: CASSSHGTSGRPHNEQFF
D gene: NA; J gene: TRBJ1-2; clone size: few; V gene: TRBV27; CDR3 length: 12; CDR3 DNA: TGTGCCAGCTCCTCCGGTCTCGATGGCTACACCTTC; CDR3 protein: CASSSGLDGYTF
D gene: TRBD2; J gene: TRBJ2-3; clone size: NA; V gene: TRBV27; CDR3 length: 16; CDR3 DNA: TGTGCCAGCAGCCGCGGGACTAGCGGTTCTACAGATACGCAGTATTTT; CDR3 protein: CASSRGTSGSTDTQYF
D gene: NA; J gene: TRBJ2-1; clone size: NA; V gene: TRBV5-5; CDR3 length: 15; CDR3 DNA: TGTGCCAGCAGCCCGGACACCCAAGTAGTCAATGAGCAGTTCTTC; CDR3 protein: CASSPDTQVVNEQFF
D gene: TRBD2; J gene: TRBJ2-3; clone size: NA; V gene: TRBV2; CDR3 length: 15; CDR3 DNA: TGTGCCAGCAGTGAAGCTCGCGGGGGGTCTGCTACGCAGTATTTT; CDR3 protein: CASSEARGGSATQYF
D gene: TRBD1; J gene: TRBJ2-7; clone size: NA; V gene: TRBV7-9; CDR3 length: 15; CDR3 DNA: TGTGCCAGCAGCTTAGGGACAGGGGGTACCTACGAGCAGTACTTC; CDR3 protein: CASSLGTGGTYEQYF
D gene: TRBD1; J gene: TRBJ1-2; clone size: NA; V gene: TRBV19; CDR3 length: 13; CDR3 DNA: TGTGCCAGTAGCCCGTACAGGGGGCGCGGCTACACCTTC; CDR3 protein: CASSPYRGRGYTF
D gene: NA; J gene: TRBJ1-2; clone size: NA; V gene: TRBV29-1; CDR3 length: 10; CDR3 DNA: TGCAGCGTTGAAGACAATGGCTACACCTTC; CDR3 protein: CSVEDNGYTF
D gene: NA; J gene: TRBJ1-5; clone size: NA; V gene: TRBV5-5; CDR3 length: 16; CDR3 DNA: TGTGCCAGCAGCCCGGGTGGAGTAACTGCGGGTCAGCCCCAGCATTTT; CDR3 protein: CASSPGGVTAGQPQHF
D gene: NA; J gene: TRBJ2-1; clone size: NA; V gene: TRBV27; CDR3 length: 16; CDR3 DNA: TGTGCCAGCAGTTTTGTCAACATCCCATCCTACAATGAGCAGTTCTTC; CDR3 protein: CASSFVNIPSYNEQFF
D gene: NA; J gene: TRBJ2-3; clone size: NA; V gene: TRBV27; CDR3 length: 14; CDR3 DNA: TGTGCCAGCAGTTTATGGGGGCGCACAGATACGCAGTATTTT; CDR3 protein: CASSLWGRTDTQYF
D gene: TRBD1; J gene: TRBJ1-6; clone size: NA; V gene: TRBV5-6; CDR3 length: 14; CDR3 DNA: TGTGCCAGCAGCTTGTCACAGGGGAATTCACCCCTCCACTTT; CDR3 protein: CASSLSQGNSPLHF
D gene: NA; J gene: TRBJ1-6; clone size: NA; V gene: TRBV10-1; CDR3 length: 13; CDR3 DNA: TGCGCCAGCAGTGACACAGGGAATTCACCCCTCCACTTT; CDR3 protein: CASSDTGNSPLHF
D gene: TRBD1; J gene: TRBJ1-4; clone size: NA; V gene: TRBV11-2; CDR3 length: 15; CDR3 DNA: TGTGCCAGCAGCCGAGTGGGGACAGGGGTCGAAAAACTGTTTTTT; CDR3 protein: CASSRVGTGVEKLFF
D gene: TRBD1; J gene: TRBJ2-5; clone size: once; V gene: TRBV15; CDR3 length: 15; CDR3 DNA: TGTGCCACCAGCAGACGGGACAGGGGAAAAGAGACCCAGTACTTC; CDR3 protein: CATSRRDRGKETQYF
D gene: NA; J gene: TRBJ1-2; clone size: NA; V gene: TRBV29-1; CDR3 length: 13; CDR3 DNA: TGCAGCGTTGAAGATTCAGGCATATATGGCTACACCTTC; CDR3 protein: CSVEDSGIYGYTF
D gene: NA; J gene: TRBJ1-5; clone size: NA; V gene: TRBV6-1; CDR3 length: 14; CDR3 DNA: TGTGCCAGCAACGTGAGACTTAGCAATCAGCCCCAGCATTTT; CDR3 protein: CASNVRLSNQPQHF